The present T cell receptor (beta chain) was sequenced within a study of blood T cell repertoires in COVID-19. Study as a whole: COVID-19 samples from acute and convalescent phases originated in the United States, Italy and Spain.

Germline-derived CDR1 and CDR2 are LGHNA and YNFKEQ. V lost 1 base to trimming and J lost 0 bases, with 10 bases between them. The CDR3 loop spans 17 amino acids. Generated by immunoSEQ multiplex PCR, the TCRdb table keeps only in-frame clones and is missing some. The data show 200,000 to 300,000 clones, approximately 91% seen once. The origin of this receptor is a man aged 25-45 years with COVID-19, enrolled during active disease. The rearrangement joins TRBV4-2 to TRBJ1-6; D unresolved. Sequenced input: peripheral blood. The CDR3 region has the DNA TGTGCCAGCAGCCAAGTTCCGCCGAGCTCCTATAATTCACCCCTCCACTTT. This encodes CASSQVPPSSYNSPLHF.